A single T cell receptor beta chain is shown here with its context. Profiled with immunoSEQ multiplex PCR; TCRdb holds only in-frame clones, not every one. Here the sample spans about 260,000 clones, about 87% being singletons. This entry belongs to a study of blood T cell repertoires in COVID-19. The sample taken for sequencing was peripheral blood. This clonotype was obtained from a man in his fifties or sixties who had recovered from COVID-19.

The CDR3 loop is CSVVGRATNEKLFF. The CDR3 DNA follows: TGCAGCGTTGTCGGCAGGGCAACTAATGAAAAACTGTTTTTT. The gene calls are TRBV29-1 and TRBJ1-4; D perhaps matches TRBD1 (5 bases). This CDR3 is built from 14 residues. Trimming pared 4 bases from V and 0 bases from J, leaving 9 bases between. Germline V gives CDR1 SQVTM, CDR2 ANQGSEA.